This TCR beta chain came from a study of T cells after yellow fever vaccination. Overall study: The fractions with low cell numbers were processed using SMART-Seq v4 Ultra Low Input. Study-wide results and limits: By day 5 rather than day 15, the secondary response had peaked, though it was weaker. Once the booster was given, most primary-vaccination clones reappeared, at over 95% for CD4 and 88% for CD8.

The germline V and J ends were trimmed by 1 base and 5 bases, with 3 bases remaining between them. Germline V CDR1 and CDR2: LNHNV, YYDKDF (reference sequence). CDR3 length: 12 residues. TCRdb reprocessed the 5' RACE reads with MiXCR, giving one entry per CDR3 protein. This sample has a few hundred thousand distinct CDR3 sequences; over 5% occur once, and the top ten carry about 15%. This clonotype was found many times. The antigen is undetermined. This sequence was found in a man aged 30 to 39 who received the YFV17D yellow fever vaccine. The rearrangement joins TRBV15 to TRBJ1-5; no clear D. The specimen comprised PBMCs, sampled 5 days after the yellow fever booster vaccination. The CDR3 loop is CATSRGYQPQHF. CDR3 DNA: TGTGCCACCAGCAGAGGGTATCAGCCCCAGCATTTT.